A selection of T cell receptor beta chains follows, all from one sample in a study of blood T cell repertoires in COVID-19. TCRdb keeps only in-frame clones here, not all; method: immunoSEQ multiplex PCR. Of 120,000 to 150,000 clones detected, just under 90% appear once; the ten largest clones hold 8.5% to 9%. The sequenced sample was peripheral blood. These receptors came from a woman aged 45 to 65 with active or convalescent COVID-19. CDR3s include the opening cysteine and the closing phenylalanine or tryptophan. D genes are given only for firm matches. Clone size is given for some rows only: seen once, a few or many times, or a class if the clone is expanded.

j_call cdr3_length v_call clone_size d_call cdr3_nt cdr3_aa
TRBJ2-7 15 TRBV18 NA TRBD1 TGTGCCAGCTCACCCCGGGCAGGGGGCTCCTACGAGCAGTACTTC CASSPRAGGSYEQYF
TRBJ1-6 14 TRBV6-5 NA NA TGTGCCAGCAGTATGGTCGTCTTAGGGGGTGAACTCCACTTT CASSMVVLGGELHF
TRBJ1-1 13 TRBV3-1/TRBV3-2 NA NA TGTGCCAGCAGCCCAGTCACCTACACTGAAGCTTTCTTT CASSPVTYTEAFF
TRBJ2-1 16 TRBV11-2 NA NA TGTGCCAGCAGCTTAAGAAGCGGGACACTCTCCCATGAGCAGTTCTTC CASSLRSGTLSHEQFF
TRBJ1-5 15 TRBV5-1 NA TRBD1 TGCGCCAGCAGCTCACAGGGGAGCCCTAATCAGCCCCAGCATTTT CASSSQGSPNQPQHF
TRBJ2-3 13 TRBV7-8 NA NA TGTGCCAGCAGCTTAGGGGCATTAGACGATCCGTATTTT CASSLGALDDPYF
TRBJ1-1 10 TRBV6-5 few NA TGTGCCAGCAGACAGATGGAAGCTTTCTTT CASRQMEAFF
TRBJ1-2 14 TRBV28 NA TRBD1 TGTGCCAGTAGGACAGGAGCTCTTAGCTATGGCTACACCTTC CASRTGALSYGYTF
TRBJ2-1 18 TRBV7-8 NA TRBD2 TGTGCCAGCAGCTTAGATGGCGGGAGATCGGCGTCCTACAATGAGCAGTTCTTC CASSLDGGRSASYNEQFF
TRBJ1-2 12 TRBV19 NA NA TGTGCCACCCAAGGGGGGGAATATGGCTACACCTTC CATQGGEYGYTF
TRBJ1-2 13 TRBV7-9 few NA TGTGCCAGCAGCGTCTCCCGGAACTATGGCTACACCTTC CASSVSRNYGYTF
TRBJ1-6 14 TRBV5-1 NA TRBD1 TGCGCCAGCAGCTCCGGGACAGTTAATTCACCCCTCCACTTT CASSSGTVNSPLHF
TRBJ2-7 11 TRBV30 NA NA TGTGCCTGGAGTGTCGGGGACTTACAGTACTTC CAWSVGDLQYF
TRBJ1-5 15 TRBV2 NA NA TGTGCCAGCAGTGAATGGCAGGGCAGCAATCAGCCCCAGCATTTT CASSEWQGSNQPQHF
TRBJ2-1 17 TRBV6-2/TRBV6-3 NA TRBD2 TGTGCCAGCAGTTACACCCGACTAGCGGGAGGGGTGGATGAGCAGTTCTTC CASSYTRLAGGVDEQFF
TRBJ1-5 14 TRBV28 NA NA TGTGCCAGCAGTTTCAGGGGTAACAATCAGCCCCAGCATTTT CASSFRGNNQPQHF
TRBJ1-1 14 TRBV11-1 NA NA TGTGCCAGCAGCTTATCCGGGGGGAACACTGAAGCTTTCTTT CASSLSGGNTEAFF
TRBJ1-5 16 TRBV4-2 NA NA TGTGCCAGCAGCCAACAGTCCTCTGATAGCAATCAGCCCCAGCATTTT CASSQQSSDSNQPQHF
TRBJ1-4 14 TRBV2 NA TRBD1 TGTGCCAGCAGTGCCGACAGGGGACGGGAAAAACTGTTTTTT CASSADRGREKLFF
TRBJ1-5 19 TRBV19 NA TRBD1 TGTGCCACTCAGCCCCCGGGACAGGGGTTATTAATTAGCAATCAGCCCCAGCATTTT CATQPPGQGLLISNQPQHF
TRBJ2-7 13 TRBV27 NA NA TGTGCCAGTGGAGGGTCCTTTGCCCGCGAGCAGTACTTC CASGGSFAREQYF
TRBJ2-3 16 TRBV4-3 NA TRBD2 TGCGCCAGCAGCCAAGCACTAGCGGGGAATGCAGATACGCAGTATTTT CASSQALAGNADTQYF
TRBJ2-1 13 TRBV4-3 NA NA TGCGCCAGCAGCCAAGGACTGTACAATGAGCAGTTCTTC CASSQGLYNEQFF
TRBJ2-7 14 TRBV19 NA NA TGTGCCAGTAGTATAAATGTGCGAGGAGTCGAGCAGTACTTC CASSINVRGVEQYF
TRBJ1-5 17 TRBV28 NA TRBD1 TGTGCCAGCAGCACCCGGACAGGGGGCTGGAGCAATCAGCCCCAGCATTTT CASSTRTGGWSNQPQHF
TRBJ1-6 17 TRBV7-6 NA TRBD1 TGTGCCAGCAGCTTAGCGCGATCAGGGGGTTATAATTCACCCCTCCACTTT CASSLARSGGYNSPLHF
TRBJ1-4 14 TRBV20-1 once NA TGCAGTGCTAGTGTCCAGGGCAGGAATGAAAAACTGTTTTTT CSASVQGRNEKLFF
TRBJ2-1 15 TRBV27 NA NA TGTGCCAGCAGTTTATCCACAGGGCTGGACAATGAGCAGTTCTTC CASSLSTGLDNEQFF
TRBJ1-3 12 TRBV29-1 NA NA TGCAGCGTTGCCCTCTCTGGAAACACCATATATTTT CSVALSGNTIYF
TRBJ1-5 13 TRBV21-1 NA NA TGTGCCAGCAGCGGACAGGGGAGCCAGCCCCAGCATTTT CASSGQGSQPQHF
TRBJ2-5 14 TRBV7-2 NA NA TGTGCCAGCAGCTCTCATCTAGCTACGGAGACCCAGTACTTC CASSSHLATETQYF
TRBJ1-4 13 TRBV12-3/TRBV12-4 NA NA TGTGCCAGCAGTACAGGGTGGAATGAAAAACTGTTTTTT CASSTGWNEKLFF
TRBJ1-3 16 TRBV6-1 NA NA TGTGCCAGCAGTGAATTCGGGAAGAGCTCTGGAAACACCATATATTTT CASSEFGKSSGNTIYF
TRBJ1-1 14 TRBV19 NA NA TGTGCCAGTAGTATCTCTATAATGAACACTGAAGCTTTCTTT CASSISIMNTEAFF
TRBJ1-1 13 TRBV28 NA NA TGTGCCAGCAGTTTGGGATCGGGGGCTGAAGCTTTCTTT CASSLGSGAEAFF
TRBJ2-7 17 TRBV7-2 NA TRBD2 TGTGCCAGCAGCTTGGGCCCTACTAGCGTCCTCTCCTACGAGCAGTACTTC CASSLGPTSVLSYEQYF
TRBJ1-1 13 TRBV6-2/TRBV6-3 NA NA TGTGCCAGCAGCTATCTCAGAGGAACTGAAGCTTTCTTT CASSYLRGTEAFF
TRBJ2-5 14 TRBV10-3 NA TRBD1 TGTGCCACCTATCGGGGACAGGGAACGGAGACCCAGTACTTC CATYRGQGTETQYF
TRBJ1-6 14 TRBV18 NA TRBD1 TGTGCCAGCTCACCGGGACAGGGATCTTCACCCCTCCACTTT CASSPGQGSSPLHF
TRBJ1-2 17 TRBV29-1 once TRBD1 TGCAGCGTTGAAGACCTCGCTAGGACAGGGAGCGTCTATGGCTACACCTTC CSVEDLARTGSVYGYTF
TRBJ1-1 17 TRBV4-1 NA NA TGCGCCAGCAGCCAAGATGGGTTCGGCAGGGGGAACACTGAAGCTTTCTTT CASSQDGFGRGNTEAFF
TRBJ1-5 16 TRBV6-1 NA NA TGTGCCAGCAGTGCCTCAACCGGGAGATTCGGAGAGCCCCAGCATTTT CASSASTGRFGEPQHF
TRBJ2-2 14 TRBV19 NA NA TGTGCCAGTAGAACGGGAGTAGGTATCGGGGAGCTGTTTTTT CASRTGVGIGELFF
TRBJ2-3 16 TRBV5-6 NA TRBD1 TGTGCCAGCAGTTACCCCGGGACAGGGTTTACAGATACGCAGTATTTT CASSYPGTGFTDTQYF
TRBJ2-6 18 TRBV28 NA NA TGTGCCAGCCAAGGGGGGGGGACACCTCTCTCTGGGGCCAACGTCCTGACTTTC CASQGGGTPLSGANVLTF
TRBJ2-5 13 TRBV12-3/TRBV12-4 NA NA TGTGCCAGCAGTTATAGGGGTCAAGAGACCCAGTACTTC CASSYRGQETQYF
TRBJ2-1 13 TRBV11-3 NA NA TGTGCCAGCAGCCTAACTTTGCGGAATGAGCAGTTCTTC CASSLTLRNEQFF
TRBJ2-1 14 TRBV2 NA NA TGTGCCAGCAGTGAACTTTCTAGCTTCAATGAGCAGTTCTTC CASSELSSFNEQFF
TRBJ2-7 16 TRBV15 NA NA TGTGCCACCAGCAGCTTCTTGAGTGAGAGTCCCTACGAGCAGTACTTC CATSSFLSESPYEQYF
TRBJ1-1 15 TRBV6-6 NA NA TGTGCCAGCAGTTACCCCGGGGGTAGTGGCACTGAAGCTTTCTTT CASSYPGGSGTEAFF
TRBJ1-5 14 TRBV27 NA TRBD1 TGTGCCAGCAGGCAGGGGGCAAGCAATCAGCCCCAGCATTTT CASRQGASNQPQHF
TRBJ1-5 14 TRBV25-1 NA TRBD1 TGTGCCAGCGCCGGACAGGGGAGCAATCAGCCCCAGCATTTT CASAGQGSNQPQHF
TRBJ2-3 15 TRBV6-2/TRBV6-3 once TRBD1 TGTGCCAGCAGCCGGGACAGGGTTATATCAGATACGCAGTATTTT CASSRDRVISDTQYF
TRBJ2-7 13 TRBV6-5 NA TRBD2 TGTGCCAGCAGGGAGCGGGGACCCTACGAGCAGTACTTC CASRERGPYEQYF
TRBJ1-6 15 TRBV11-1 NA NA TGTGCCAGCAGCTACACCGGGACCGGGAGGTCACCCCTCCACTTT CASSYTGTGRSPLHF
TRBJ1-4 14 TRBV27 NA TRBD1 TGTGCCAGCATCCCGGACAGGGGGGGAGAAAAACTGTTTTTT CASIPDRGGEKLFF
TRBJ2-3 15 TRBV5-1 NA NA TGCGCCAGCACCGCCCTCGGACAAATTACAGATACGCAGTATTTT CASTALGQITDTQYF
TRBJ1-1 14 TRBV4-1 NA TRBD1 TGCGCCAGCAGCCAACCTACAGGGGGCACTGAAGCTTTCTTT CASSQPTGGTEAFF
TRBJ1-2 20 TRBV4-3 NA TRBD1 TGCGCCAGCAGCCCAAGCCCGGGACAGGGGGACCTAAACCTATTCTATGGCTACACCTTC CASSPSPGQGDLNLFYGYTF
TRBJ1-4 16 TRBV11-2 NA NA TGTGCCAGCAGCTTAGTGGGTTCAGGCGGGGATGAAAAACTGTTTTTT CASSLVGSGGDEKLFF